Below are 21 T cell receptor beta chains sequenced from a single sample in a study. In TCRdb, the 5' RACE reads were re-called with MiXCR into one record per CDR3 protein. The profile covers approximately 11,000 distinct CDR3 sequences, with around a quarter appearing a single time and around 3.2% taken by the ten largest. Cells sorted as Tregs were CD4+, CD25+ and CD127-/low. Material: Tregs sorted from a lymph node. These receptors were obtained from a female donor with breast cancer.

Many counts were recorded for this clonotype. The V call is TRBV5-1, the J call TRBJ2-1, with D perhaps TRBD1 (6 bases). The V and J ends lost 1 base and 14 bases respectively, with 16 bases between them. The CDR3 length is 13 residues. The germline CDR1 and CDR2 sequences are SGHRS and YFSETQ. Written as DNA, the CDR3 is TGCGCCAGCAGCTTGCAGGTGGACAGAATGAAGTTCTTC. Its protein is CASSLQVDRMKFF. Variable domain in full (rest from reference TRBV5-1 and TRBJ2-1): KAGVTQTPRYLIKTRGQQVTLSCSPISGHRSVSWYQQTPGQGLQFLFEYFSETQRNKGNFPGRFSGRQFSNSRSEMNVSTLELGDSALYLCASSLQVDRMKFFGPGTRLTVL.

The table lists this clonotype with many counts. The chain carries TRBV7-8 and TRBJ1-5; tentative D call: TRBD1 (5 bases). In germline, CDR1 is SGHVS, CDR2 FQNEAQ. The CDR3 contains 14 residues. Trimming shortened V by 5 bases and J by 6 bases, and 14 bases separated the two germline ends. The CDR3: CASSAGTDFQPQHF. In nucleotides, the CDR3 is TGTGCCAGCAGCGCCGGGACTGACTTTCAGCCCCAGCATTTT.

Concerning this clonotype itself: It is likely a read error, because the conserved phenylalanine at the end of the CDR3 is missing. The chain carries TRBV7-9 and TRBJ2-1, with D hard to call. The germline V gene encodes CDR1 SEHNR and CDR2 FQNEAQ (reference sequence). The CDR3 spans 14 residues. The CDR3 region is CASNLGEAYNEQFL. In DNA, the CDR3 is TGTGCCAGCAACTTAGGCGAAGCTTACAATGAGCAGTTCCTC.

With respect to this clonotype: A much larger clone differs by one base, so this may be a read error. This CDR3 fails to terminate in the conserved phenylalanine or tryptophan, so it likely reflects a read error. V is TRBV6-1 and J is TRBJ2-5; D gene uncertain. This CDR3 is 13 amino acids long. The germline V gene encodes CDR1 MNHNS and CDR2 SASEGT. V lost 5 bases to trimming and J lost 1 base, with 8 bases between them. The CDR3 DNA reads TGTGCCAGCAGTCTTCAAAGCCAAGAGACCCAGTACCTC. Its translation: CASSLQSQETQYL.

In its sample, this clonotype ranks as medium-sized. The chain carries TRBV5-6 and TRBJ2-1; 9 bases are a match to TRBD2. The CDR3 sequence is 15 residues long. Germline assignment: CDR1 SGHDT and CDR2 YYEEEE. After removal of 0 bases from V and 9 bases from J, the junction contained 7 bases not matched to a gene. This chain's CDR3 is CASSLALAGLGEQFF. The CDR3 region has the DNA TGTGCCAGCAGCTTGGCTCTAGCGGGACTAGGTGAGCAGTTCTTC.

This clonotype is medium-sized within its sample. The chain is built from TRBV29-1 and TRBJ1-2; 7 positions match TRBD1. This CDR3 has 16 residues. CDR1 SQVTM and CDR2 ANQGSEA come from the germline V gene. Trimming removed 3 bases from V and 4 bases from J; junction bases left unmatched: 14. The CDR3 DNA follows: TGCAGCGTTGACCTCATACTCGGACAGGAGCTCTATGGCTACACCTTC. Encoded protein: CSVDLILGQELYGYTF.

The chain carries TRBV19 and TRBJ1-1; D is possibly TRBD1 (5 bases). CDR1 is LNHDA and CDR2 is SQIVND in the germline V gene (reference sequence). Trimming removed 3 bases at V and 1 base at J, with 12 bases between. This CDR3 spans 15 amino acids. CDR3 in amino acids: CASSIPGPSNTEAFF. Here the CDR3 DNA reads TGTGCCAGTAGTATCCCGGGGCCATCGAACACTGAAGCTTTCTTT.

This chain uses TRBV25-1 with TRBJ2-3, with 9 bases aligning to TRBD2. The germline V gene has CDR1 MGHDK and CDR2 SYGVNS. J lost 1 base, V lost 4 bases, and 9 bases had no gene match. The CDR3 loop spans 17 amino acids. CDR3 coding DNA: TGTGCCAGCAGTGGTAGGGTAGCGGGAGCGGGCACAGATACGCAGTATTTT. Translation: CASSGRVAGAGTDTQYF.

This clonotype was counted ten times or more. The chain has TRBV7-9 and TRBJ1-1; D ambiguous. This CDR3 region has 14 residues. The germline CDR1 and CDR2 sequences are SEHNR and FQNEAQ (reference sequence). V was trimmed by 2 bases and J by 1 base, leaving 8 bases between them. This CDR3 reads CASSLSRWNTEAFF. CDR3 sequence (DNA): TGTGCCAGCAGCTTATCGCGGTGGAACACTGAAGCTTTCTTT. Using reference TRBV7-9 and TRBJ1-1 for the parts outside the CDR3, the full variable domain is DTGVSQNPRHKITKRGQNVTFRCDPISEHNRLYWYRQTLGQGPEFLTYFQNEAQLEKSRLLSDRFSAERPKGSFSTLEIQRTEQGDSAMYLCASSLSRWNTEAFFGQGTRLTVV.

This clonotype appeared many times. J is TRBJ2-1 and V is TRBV7-9; 7 nucleotides match TRBD2. The germline gives CDR1 SEHNR, CDR2 FQNEAQ (reference sequence). The CDR3 length is 15 residues. V lost 3 bases to trimming and J lost 6 bases; unmatched junction nucleotides: 8. The CDR3 is CASSFGRTGFNEQFF. The CDR3 DNA reads TGTGCCAGCAGCTTCGGGAGGACCGGGTTCAATGAGCAGTTCTTC. Drawing the rest from reference TRBV7-9 and TRBJ2-1, the complete variable domain is DTGVSQNPRHKITKRGQNVTFRCDPISEHNRLYWYRQTLGQGPEFLTYFQNEAQLEKSRLLSDRFSAERPKGSFSTLEIQRTEQGDSAMYLCASSFGRTGFNEQFFGPGTRLTVL.

A remark on this clonotype: This clone may be a read error of a much larger clone one base away. The chain links TRBV7-9 to TRBJ2-3; perhaps TRBD1 as D (5 bases). Matching the DNA end better, TRBJ1-5 makes the J call doubtful. Per the germline V gene, CDR1 is SEHNR and CDR2 is FQNEAQ (reference sequence). This CDR3 is built from 15 residues. The CDR3 here is CASSPGGSLTDTQHF. The CDR3 nucleotides read TGTGCCAGCAGCCCAGGCGGGAGTTTGACAGATACGCAGCATTTT.

This sequence joins TRBV6-5 and TRBJ2-7; maybe TRBD2 (5 bases). This CDR3 has 13 residues. Germline V gene sequence: CDR1 MNHEY, CDR2 SVGAGI. V lost 5 bases to trimming and J lost 6 bases, with 14 bases between them. The CDR3 loop is CASSEEGVGEQYF. The CDR3 nucleotides read TGTGCCAGCAGTGAAGAGGGCGTTGGCGAGCAGTACTTC.

J is TRBJ2-5 and V is TRBV20-1, with 9 nucleotides matching TRBD1. With V trimmed by 3 bases and J by 9 bases, 14 bases remained unmatched. The CDR3 runs 15 residues. The V gene's germline CDR1 is DFQATT and CDR2 SNEGSKA (reference sequence). The CDR3 bases are TGCAGTGCTAGGAAACCGGGACAGGGAGCACAGCCCCAGTACTTC. The encoded protein is CSARKPGQGAQPQYF.

This clonotype is judged medium-sized. The chain couples TRBV20-1 to TRBJ1-1; D unclear. With 5 bases removed from V and 2 bases from J, the gap between germline ends came to 15 bases. The germline CDR1 and CDR2 sequences are DFQATT and SNEGSKA (reference sequence). The CDR3 totals 14 residues. CDR3 loop: CSAQAARFNTEAFF. CDR3 DNA sequence: TGCAGTGCTCAGGCTGCCCGATTCAACACTGAAGCTTTCTTT.

This CDR3 is CASSQPTGGYNEQFF. CDR3 coding DNA: TGTGCCAGCAGCCAGCCGACAGGGGGATACAATGAGCAGTTCTTC. This chain joins TRBV7-8 and TRBJ2-1; 9 nucleotides match TRBD1. The CDR3 is made up of 15 amino acids. The ends lost 5 bases at V and 4 bases at J; junction bases unmatched: 6. Germline V gene sequence: CDR1 SGHVS, CDR2 FQNEAQ.

There are a few counts of this clonotype. This may come from a read error, since a much larger clone is one base off. This sequence joins TRBV12-3 or TRBV12-4 and TRBJ2-3; D ambiguous. The CDR3 is 12 amino acids. Trimming pared 5 bases from V and 8 bases from J, leaving 11 bases between. The CDR3 nucleotides read TGTGCCAGCAGTACGGGTGCAGCTACGCAGTATTTT. Encoded protein: CASSTGAATQYF.

This clonotype was picked up many times. The V and J genes are TRBV12-3 or TRBV12-4 and TRBJ2-7, with a weak D call TRBD2 (5 bases). This CDR3 is 13 amino acids long. V lost 2 bases to trimming and J lost 4 bases, with 9 bases between them. This CDR3 reads CASSLSGGYEQYF. The CDR3 DNA is TGTGCCAGCAGTTTATCCGGCGGGTACGAGCAGTACTTC.

Ten or more counts support this clonotype. The chain joins TRBV7-3 to TRBJ2-3; 13 nucleotides agree with TRBD2. CDR3 length: 15 amino acids. The junction had 3 bases not matched to a gene; V was cut back by 4 bases and J by 5 bases. Germline CDR1 SGHTA, CDR2 FQGTGA. The CDR3 nucleotides are TGTGCCAGCAGCTCCGGACTAGCGGGAGAAGATACGCAGTATTTT. Its translation: CASSSGLAGEDTQYF.

This clonotype was seen more than once but under ten times. This chain uses TRBV5-4 with TRBJ2-1; TRBD2 aligns across 8 bases. The V segment lost 3 bases and the J segment 7 bases; nucleotides outside the gene matches: 9. This CDR3 comprises 15 residues. The V gene's germline CDR1 is SGHNT and CDR2 YYREEE (reference sequence). The CDR3 nucleotides read TGTGCCAGCAGCTCGGGGGTAGCGGGAATGAATGAGCAGTTCTTC. Encoded protein: CASSSGVAGMNEQFF. Using reference TRBV5-4 and TRBJ2-1 for the parts outside the CDR3, the full variable domain is ETGVTQSPTHLIKTRGQQVTLRCSSQSGHNTVSWYQQALGQGPQFIFQYYREEENGRGNFPPRFSGLQFPNYSSELNVNALELDDSALYLCASSSGVAGMNEQFFGPGTRLTVL.

By frequency in the sample, this clonotype is medium-sized. J is TRBJ2-6 and V is TRBV27; D is ambiguous. Trimming stripped 2 bases from V and 2 bases from J, with 1 base between. Germline CDR1 reads MNHEY; CDR2 reads SMNVEV (reference sequence). CDR3 length: 13 amino acids. CDR3 DNA sequence: TGTGCCAGCAGTTTAGCTGGGGCCAACGTCCTGACTTTC. The encoded protein is CASSLAGANVLTF.

The J gene is TRBJ1-5, the V gene TRBV28; no definite D call. Trimming removed 5 bases from V and 2 bases from J, with 10 bases in between. Germline CDR1 and CDR2: MDHEN and SYDVKM. This CDR3 has 14 residues. CDR3 sequence reads: CASSPLGGNQPQHF. The CDR3 nucleotides read TGTGCCAGCAGTCCCCTTGGGGGCAATCAGCCCCAGCATTTT.